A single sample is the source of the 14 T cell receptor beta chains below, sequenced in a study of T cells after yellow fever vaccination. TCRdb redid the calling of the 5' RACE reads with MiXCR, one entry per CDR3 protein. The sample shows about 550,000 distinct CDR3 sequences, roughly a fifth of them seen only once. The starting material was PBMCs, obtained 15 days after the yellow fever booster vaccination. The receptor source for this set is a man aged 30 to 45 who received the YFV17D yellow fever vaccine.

The CDR3 loop is CASSQGTSGSNEQYF. DNA for the CDR3: TGTGCCAGCAGCCAAGGGACTAGCGGGAGCAACGAGCAGTACTTC. The rearrangement uses TRBV3-1 and TRBJ2-7, with 13 bases that match TRBD2. In germline, CDR1 is LGHDT, CDR2 YNNKEL (reference sequence). J gave up 5 bases and V 1 base, and 2 bases lay outside the gene matches. The CDR3 extends over 15 amino acids.

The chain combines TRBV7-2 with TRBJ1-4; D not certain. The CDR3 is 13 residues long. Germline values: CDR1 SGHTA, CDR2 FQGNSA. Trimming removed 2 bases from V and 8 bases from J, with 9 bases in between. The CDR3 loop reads CASSLSLREKLFF. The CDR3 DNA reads TGTGCCAGCAGCTTATCTTTGCGGGAAAAACTGTTTTTT.

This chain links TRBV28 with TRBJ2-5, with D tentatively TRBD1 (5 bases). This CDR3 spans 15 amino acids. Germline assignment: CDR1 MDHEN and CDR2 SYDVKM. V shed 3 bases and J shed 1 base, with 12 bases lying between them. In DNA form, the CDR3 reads TGTGCCAGCAGTTTGTCCCATGGGGCCCAAGAGACCCAGTACTTC. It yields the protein CASSLSHGAQETQYF.

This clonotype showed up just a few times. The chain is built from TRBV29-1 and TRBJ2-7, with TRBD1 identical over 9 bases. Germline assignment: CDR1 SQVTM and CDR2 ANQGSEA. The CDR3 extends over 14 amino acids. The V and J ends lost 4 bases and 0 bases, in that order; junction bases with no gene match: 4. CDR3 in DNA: TGCAGCGTTGGTGGGACAGGGTCCTCCTACGAGCAGTACTTC. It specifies CSVGGTGSSYEQYF.

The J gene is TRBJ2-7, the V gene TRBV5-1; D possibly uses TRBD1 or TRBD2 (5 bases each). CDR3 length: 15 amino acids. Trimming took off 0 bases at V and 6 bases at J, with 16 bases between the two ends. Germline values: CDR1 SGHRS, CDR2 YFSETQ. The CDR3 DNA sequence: TGCGCCAGCAGCTTGGGGACACTAGAGGGGTTCGAGCAGTACTTC. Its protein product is CASSLGTLEGFEQYF. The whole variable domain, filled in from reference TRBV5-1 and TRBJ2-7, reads KAGVTQTPRYLIKTRGQQVTLSCSPISGHRSVSWYQQTPGQGLQFLFEYFSETQRNKGNFPGRFSGRQFSNSRSEMNVSTLELGDSALYLCASSLGTLEGFEQYFGPGTRLTVT.

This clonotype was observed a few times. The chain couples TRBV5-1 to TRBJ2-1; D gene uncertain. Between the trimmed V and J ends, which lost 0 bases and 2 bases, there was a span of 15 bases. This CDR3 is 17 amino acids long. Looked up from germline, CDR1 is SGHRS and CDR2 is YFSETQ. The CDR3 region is CASSLVPGPAAYNEQFF. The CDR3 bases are TGCGCCAGCAGCTTGGTGCCCGGACCTGCAGCCTACAATGAGCAGTTCTTC. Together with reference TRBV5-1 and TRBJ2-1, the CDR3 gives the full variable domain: KAGVTQTPRYLIKTRGQQVTLSCSPISGHRSVSWYQQTPGQGLQFLFEYFSETQRNKGNFPGRFSGRQFSNSRSEMNVSTLELGDSALYLCASSLVPGPAAYNEQFFGPGTRLTVL.

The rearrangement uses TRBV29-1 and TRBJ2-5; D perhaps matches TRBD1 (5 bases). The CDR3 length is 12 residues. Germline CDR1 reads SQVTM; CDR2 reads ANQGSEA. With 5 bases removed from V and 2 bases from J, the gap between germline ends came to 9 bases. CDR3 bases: TGCAGCGTTTGGCAGGGTCAAGAGACCCAGTACTTC. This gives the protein CSVWQGQETQYF.

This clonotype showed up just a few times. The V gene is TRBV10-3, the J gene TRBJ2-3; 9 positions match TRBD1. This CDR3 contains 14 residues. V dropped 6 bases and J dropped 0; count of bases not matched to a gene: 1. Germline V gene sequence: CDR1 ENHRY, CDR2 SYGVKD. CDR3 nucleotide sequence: TGTGCCATCAGAGGACAGGGGAGCACAGATACGCAGTATTTT. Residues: CAIRGQGSTDTQYF.

Here the CDR3 reads CASSPRLGQRNNEQFF. As DNA, the CDR3 is TGTGCCAGCAGCCCGCGGCTGGGACAGCGGAACAATGAGCAGTTCTTC. This chain joins TRBV7-2 and TRBJ2-1; 7 nucleotides line up with TRBD1. The germline CDR1 and CDR2 sequences are SGHTA and FQGNSA. The CDR3 length is 16 residues. V lost 5 bases, J lost 5 bases, and 12 bases stayed unmatched.

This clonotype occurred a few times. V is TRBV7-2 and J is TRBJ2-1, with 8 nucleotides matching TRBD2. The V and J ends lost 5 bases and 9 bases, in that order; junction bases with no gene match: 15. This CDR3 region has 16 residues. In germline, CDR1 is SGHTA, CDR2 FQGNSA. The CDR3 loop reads CASSPRTSFRASEQFF. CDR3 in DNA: TGTGCCAGCAGCCCCCGGACTAGCTTCCGGGCCAGTGAGCAGTTCTTC.

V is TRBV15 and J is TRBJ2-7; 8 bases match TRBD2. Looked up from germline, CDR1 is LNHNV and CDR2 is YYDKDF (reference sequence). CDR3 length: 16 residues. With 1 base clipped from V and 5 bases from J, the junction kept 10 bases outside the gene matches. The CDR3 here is CATSRAGSGTVDEQYF. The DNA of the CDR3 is TGTGCCACCAGCAGAGCGGGTAGCGGGACGGTCGACGAGCAGTACTTC.

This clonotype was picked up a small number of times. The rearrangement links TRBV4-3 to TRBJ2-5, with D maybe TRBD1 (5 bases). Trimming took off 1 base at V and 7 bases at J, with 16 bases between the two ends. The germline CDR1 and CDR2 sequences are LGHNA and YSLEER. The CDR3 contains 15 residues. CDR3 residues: CASSQVMSEGVTQYF. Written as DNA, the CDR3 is TGCGCCAGCAGCCAAGTCATGAGTGAAGGGGTGACCCAGTACTTC.

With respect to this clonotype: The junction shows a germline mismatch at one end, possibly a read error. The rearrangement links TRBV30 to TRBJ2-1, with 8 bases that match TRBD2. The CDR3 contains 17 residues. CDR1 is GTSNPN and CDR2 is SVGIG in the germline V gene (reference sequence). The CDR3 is CAWTPSGRVAGYKEQFF. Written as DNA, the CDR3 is TGTGCCTGGACACCCTCCGGAAGGGTAGCGGGATACAAAGAGCAGTTCTTC.

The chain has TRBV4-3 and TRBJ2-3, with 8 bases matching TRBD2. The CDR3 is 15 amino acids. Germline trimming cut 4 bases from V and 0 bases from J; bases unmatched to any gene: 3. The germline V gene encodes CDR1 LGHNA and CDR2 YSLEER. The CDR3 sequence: CASSPRGASTDTQYF. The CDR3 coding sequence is TGCGCCAGCAGCCCGCGGGGGGCGAGCACAGATACGCAGTATTTT.